The source of this T cell receptor beta chain is a study of cytomegalovirus exposure and HLA in healthy donors. While the first cohort had fewer than 850 subjects, the donors belonged to the separate validation cohort of over a hundred subjects. The trim removed 0 bases at V and 9 bases at J, leaving 8 bases unmatched. There are 16 residues in the CDR3. The germline gives CDR1 SGDLS, CDR2 YYNGEE. The data were produced by immunoSEQ multiplex PCR, yet TCRdb's version contains in-frame clones alone and is incomplete. Of 71,000 or so clones in the sample, roughly 95% are singletons; the top ten hold 3% to 4%.

The chain uses TRBV9 and TRBJ1-5; 11 bases agree with TRBD1. This clonotype was obtained from a woman aged 18-29 years in good health and CMV-seropositive. What was sequenced was PBMCs. This CDR3 reads CASSVGTGGNKGPQHF. The CDR3 DNA follows: TGTGCCAGCAGCGTAGGGACAGGGGGCAACAAAGGGCCCCAGCATTTT.